This T cell receptor (beta chain) is drawn from a study of T-cell reconstitution after alpha-beta-depleted transplantation in children. Points from the study as a whole: Reportedly, only several hundred clones from non-depleted graft cells drove alpha-beta T-cell counts at about two months. A year post-transplant, T-cell counts and diversity derived mostly from newly produced T cells. At day 60, the high TCRbeta diversity found in some patients originated from recipient T cells and thymic progenitors that had survived.

V was clipped by 3 bases and J by 0 bases, with 9 bases between them. This CDR3 is built from 15 residues. Germline V lookup: CDR1 MDHEN, CDR2 SYDVKM. During its preparation, the TCRbeta library received unique molecular identifiers. TCRdb re-called the PCR reads through MiXCR, storing one row per CDR3 protein. The data hold about 300,000 distinct CDR3 sequences, with nearly 8% observed a single time. This clonotype was seen many times. Antigen: not known. The sample in question was peripheral blood, obtained 360 days after TCRalphabeta/CD19-depleted stem cell transplant. The rearrangement joins TRBV28 to TRBJ2-1; D gene uncertain. This clonotype originated in a female patient between 2 and 15 years old who had a stem cell transplant for Fanconi anemia, so the T cells may come from the graft donor. The CDR3 loop is CASSFRTDSYNEQFF. CDR3 bases: TGTGCCAGCAGTTTTAGGACCGACTCCTACAATGAGCAGTTCTTC.